The 22 T cell receptor beta chains presented below share a single source sample, sequenced in a study of T cells after yellow fever vaccination. TCRdb reanalysed the 5' RACE reads using MiXCR and keeps one entry per CDR3 protein. This table has around 350,000 distinct CDR3 sequences, 6.2% appearing once. The material sequenced was PBMCs, taken 5 days after the yellow fever booster vaccination. The receptor source for this set is a man aged 25-45 years who received the YFV17D yellow fever vaccine.

For this clonotype: A much larger clone is a single base away; this may be a read error. V usage is TRBV7-2 and J usage is TRBJ2-1, with D perhaps matching TRBD2 (5 bases). The CDR3 is 16 residues long. V lost 5 bases and J lost 8, with 22 bases in between. Germline CDR1 is SGHTA and CDR2 is FQGNSA. Here the CDR3 reads CASSLRRLVGVDEQFF. CDR3 coding DNA: TGTGCCAGCAGCCTGAGGCGGCTAGTGGGAGTTGATGAGCAGTTCTTC.

This clonotype was seen repeatedly, ten times or more. The chain recombines TRBV27 with TRBJ2-7; D possibly uses TRBD1 or TRBD2 (5 bases each). This CDR3 has 15 amino acids. V was trimmed by 4 bases and J by 2 bases, leaving 15 bases between them. CDR1 is MNHEY, CDR2 SMNVEV, per germline (reference sequence). This CDR3 is CASSSRWGPTYEQYF. CDR3 bases: TGTGCCAGCAGTTCCAGGTGGGGACCAACCTACGAGCAGTACTTC.

This clonotype was counted a few times. The V gene is TRBV20-1, the J gene TRBJ2-7; D gene ambiguous. Between the trimmed V and J ends, which lost 0 bases and 0 bases, there was a span of 12 bases. The CDR3 covers 15 residues. Germline loops: CDR1 DFQATT, CDR2 SNEGSKA (reference sequence). The CDR3 DNA follows: TGCAGTGCTAGAGATCCTTCGAAGAACTCCTACGAGCAGTACTTC. It is translated as CSARDPSKNSYEQYF.

This clonotype has at least ten counts. This chain links TRBV4-3 with TRBJ1-1; no firm D call. Germline V CDR1 and CDR2: LGHNA, YSLEER. Trimming removed 5 bases at V and 2 bases at J, with 12 bases between. CDR3 length equals 14 residues. The CDR3 here is CASSAQWGNTEAFF. As DNA, the CDR3 is TGCGCCAGCAGCGCCCAGTGGGGTAACACTGAAGCTTTCTTT.

In its sample, this clonotype was seen a few times. The chain employs TRBV15 and TRBJ1-2; D not resolved. CDR1 and CDR2 (germline): LNHNV, YYDKDF (reference sequence). This CDR3 is 14 amino acids long. The V end lost 2 bases, the J end lost 3 bases, and 10 bases lay between the germline ends. CDR3: CATSRRIDDYGYTF. Written as DNA, the CDR3 is TGTGCCACCAGCAGAAGGATCGATGACTATGGCTACACCTTC.

This clonotype came up many times. CDR3 nucleotide sequence: TGTGCCAGCAGCTTTTTAGCGGGAGGGAACTACAATGAGCAGTTCTTC. Translation gives CASSFLAGGNYNEQFF. The V gene is TRBV7-8, the J gene TRBJ2-1, with TRBD2 matching over 11 bases. The germline CDR1 and CDR2 sequences are SGHVS and FQNEAQ. This CDR3 contains 16 residues. Trimming cost V 3 bases and J 3 bases; bases outside gene matches: 4.

This clonotype was detected a few times. The chain recombines TRBV10-2 with TRBJ2-5; a weak D match, TRBD2 (5 bases). The V gene's germline CDR1 is WSHSY and CDR2 SAAADI. This CDR3 has 14 residues. Trimming stripped 2 bases from V and 2 bases from J, with 9 bases between. The CDR3 here is CASSEIWTQETQYF. The CDR3 DNA is TGCGCCAGCAGTGAGATTTGGACTCAAGAGACCCAGTACTTC.

The chain links TRBV19 to TRBJ2-7, with D possibly being TRBD2 (6 bases). V was shortened by 5 bases and J by 2 bases, with 13 bases between the two germline ends. Germline V lookup: CDR1 LNHDA, CDR2 SQIVND (reference sequence). CDR3 size: 14 residues. The CDR3 nucleotides are TGTGCCAGTAGTCTAAATGGGGGGACCTACGAGCAGTACTTC. Translating it yields CASSLNGGTYEQYF.

A word on this clonotype: A read error may explain this, as a much larger clone is one base away. The chain couples TRBV30 to TRBJ1-1, with D unresolved. CDR1 is GTSNPN, CDR2 SVGIG, per germline (reference sequence). The CDR3 spans 13 residues. The V end lost 1 base, the J end lost 10 bases, and 16 bases lay between the germline ends. The CDR3, as DNA: TGTGCCTGGAGTGAGGCCAGAGCTCTGGTAGCTTTCTTT. Translating gives CAWSEARALVAFF.

This clonotype was recorded a few times. The rearrangement joins TRBV12-3 or TRBV12-4 to TRBJ2-5; possible D gene TRBD2, 5 bases. Deletions cut 8 bases from V and 5 bases from J, with 12 bases between. The CDR3 spans 12 residues. The CDR3 DNA sequence: TGTGCCAGCGGTGGACTCGTGGAGACCCAGTACTTC. It translates to CASGGLVETQYF.

In its sample, this clonotype was seen many times. This rearrangement joins TRBV2 to TRBJ2-3; D may be TRBD2 (6 bases). Germline V gene lookup returns CDR1 SNHLY and CDR2 FYNNEI. This CDR3 is 16 amino acids long. V lost 11 bases and J 0 bases, leaving 21 bases between the germline ends. CDR3 sequence reads: CAPRGFAGTSTDTQYF. Written as DNA, the CDR3 is TGTGCCCCCCGGGGCTTCGCGGGGACTAGCACAGATACGCAGTATTTT.

This clonotype was detected ten times or more. The chain links TRBV12-3 or TRBV12-4 to TRBJ2-1; the D is unclear. This CDR3 contains 15 residues. V was pared by 6 bases and J by 2 bases, with 14 bases between. The CDR3 here is CASSVGPLAYNEQFF. The DNA for the CDR3 is TGTGCCAGCAGCGTAGGACCGCTAGCCTACAATGAGCAGTTCTTC.

The V call is TRBV7-6, the J call TRBJ1-3; D is undetermined. CDR1 and CDR2 from the germline V gene are SGHVS and FNYEAQ. CDR3 length: 14 residues. Trimming removed 5 bases at V and 0 bases at J, with 8 bases between. CDR3 DNA sequence: TGTGCCAGCAGCCAACAACGCTCTGGAAACACCATATATTTT. Its protein is CASSQQRSGNTIYF. Looking up the rest from reference TRBV7-6 and TRBJ1-3 gives the full variable domain: GAGVSQSPRYKVTKRGQDVALRCDPISGHVSLYWYRQALGQGPEFLTYFNYEAQQDKSGLPNDRFSAERPEGSISTLTIQRTEQRDSAMYRCASSQQRSGNTIYFGEGSWLTVV.

With respect to this clonotype: At one of its ends the junction is not consistent with the germline gene, which may arise from a read error. The V gene is TRBV7-9, the J gene TRBJ2-5; the match to TRBD1 covers 7 bases. Germline assignment: CDR1 SEHNR and CDR2 FQNEAQ (reference sequence). The CDR3 covers 13 residues. The DNA for the CDR3 is TGTACCAGCAGCCGAGACAGGGCGGAGACCCAGTACTTC. Translated, it gives CTSSRDRAETQYF.

This clonotype was observed at least ten times. The V and J genes are TRBV5-1 and TRBJ2-1; 12 bases line up with TRBD2. The germline CDR1 and CDR2 sequences are SGHRS and YFSETQ. The junction had 4 bases not matched to a gene; V was cut back by 4 bases and J by 5 bases. The CDR3 extends over 15 amino acids. CDR3 in amino acids: CASSPRTSGDNEQFF. DNA of the CDR3: TGCGCCAGCAGCCCTAGGACTAGCGGGGACAATGAGCAGTTCTTC.

The chain couples TRBV10-3 to TRBJ1-5, with D possibly matching TRBD1 (5 bases). Trimming pared 4 bases from V and 5 bases from J, leaving 12 bases between. Germline V gene lookup returns CDR1 ENHRY and CDR2 SYGVKD. The CDR3 spans 14 residues. The CDR3, as DNA: TGTGCCATCAGTGGCGGGGACGGTTATCAGCCCCAGCATTTT. The encoded protein is CAISGGDGYQPQHF.

This clonotype turned up a few times. The chain recombines TRBV20-1 with TRBJ2-5; 8 bases are a match to TRBD2. The CDR3 is 16 residues long. The germline gives CDR1 DFQATT, CDR2 SNEGSKA (reference sequence). The V segment lost 1 base and the J segment 0 bases; nucleotides outside the gene matches: 7. The CDR3 nucleotides read TGCAGTGCTAGAGCAATCACTAGCGGAAACCAAGAGACCCAGTACTTC. Its protein product is CSARAITSGNQETQYF.

There are many counts of this clonotype. The chain employs TRBV10-3 and TRBJ2-7; TRBD2 is a possible D gene (6 bases). Germline CDR1 ENHRY, CDR2 SYGVKD. The ends were cut back, 6 bases at V and 1 base at J, with 10 bases in the middle. The CDR3 covers 13 residues. CDR3 DNA sequence: TGTGCCATCAGCCCTAGCGTATCCTACGAGCAGTACTTC. Its protein is CAISPSVSYEQYF.

This clonotype came up a few times. The CDR3 DNA reads TGTGCCAGCAGTCATGACAGGGTGATACAAAACATTCAGTACTTC. This gives the protein CASSHDRVIQNIQYF. This chain uses TRBV28 with TRBJ2-4; 7 bases align to TRBD1. V shed 5 bases and J 5 bases; nucleotides not matched to a gene: 9. Germline V lookup: CDR1 MDHEN, CDR2 SYDVKM. CDR3 size: 15 residues.

This clonotype has ten or more counts. The chain links TRBV6-2 or TRBV6-3 to TRBJ2-7; D may be TRBD1 or TRBD2 (5 bases each). CDR3 length: 14 amino acids. Germline V gene data show CDR1 as MNHEY and CDR2 as SVGEGT. V lost 3 bases and J 9 bases, leaving 18 bases between the germline ends. The CDR3 DNA reads as TGTGCCAGCAGTTATTCCCCGGGACCTGCTAGGCAGTACTTC. As protein: CASSYSPGPARQYF.

This chain uses TRBV5-1 with TRBJ2-1; D call uncertain. The V gene's germline CDR1 is SGHRS and CDR2 YFSETQ. Trimming left V 4 bases short and J 7 bases short, with 12 bases between. CDR3 length equals 13 residues. As DNA, the CDR3 is TGCGCCAGCAGCATAACTATGAAGAATGAGCAGTTCTTC. This sequence encodes CASSITMKNEQFF.

This clonotype was seen more than once but under ten times. The V and J genes are TRBV19 and TRBJ2-6; D is perhaps TRBD1 or TRBD2 (6 bases each). Germline V gives CDR1 LNHDA, CDR2 SQIVND (reference sequence). This CDR3 comprises 16 residues. Between the trimmed V and J ends, which lost 5 bases and 0 bases, there was a span of 11 bases. The CDR3 reads CASSPWGASGANVLTF. The CDR3 DNA reads as TGTGCCAGTAGTCCTTGGGGGGCCTCTGGGGCCAACGTCCTGACTTTC.